This T cell receptor (beta chain) comes out of a study of blood T cell repertoires in COVID-19. Study-wide context: Italy, Spain and the United States were the sources of the convalescent and acute COVID-19 samples. The analysed material was cDNA or gDNA that came from T cells, B-cell-depleted T cells, or PBMCs.

Repertoires were generated with immunoSEQ multiplex PCR, while TCRdb's copy carries only in-frame clones and drops some. The sample includes about 310,000 clones, about 87% seen only once; the top ten take about 8.9%. Self-reported history from a screening survey and questionnaire set each donor's cohort. Donors in Cohort 3 counted as recovered after two negative PCRs, clearance, or symptom resolution. Sequenced sample: PBMCs or T cells enriched from blood (not recorded which). This sequence originates from a woman under 30 who had recovered from COVID-19.

This chain's CDR3 is CASSPQGTASYNEQFF. The CDR3 DNA is TGTGCCAGCAGCCCACAGGGGACAGCTTCCTACAATGAGCAGTTCTTC. The chain links TRBV9 to TRBJ2-1; 7 bases map to TRBD1. V shed 4 bases, J shed 1 base, and the junction held 8 bases outside the gene matches. The germline gives CDR1 SGDLS, CDR2 YYNGEE. This CDR3 region has 16 residues.